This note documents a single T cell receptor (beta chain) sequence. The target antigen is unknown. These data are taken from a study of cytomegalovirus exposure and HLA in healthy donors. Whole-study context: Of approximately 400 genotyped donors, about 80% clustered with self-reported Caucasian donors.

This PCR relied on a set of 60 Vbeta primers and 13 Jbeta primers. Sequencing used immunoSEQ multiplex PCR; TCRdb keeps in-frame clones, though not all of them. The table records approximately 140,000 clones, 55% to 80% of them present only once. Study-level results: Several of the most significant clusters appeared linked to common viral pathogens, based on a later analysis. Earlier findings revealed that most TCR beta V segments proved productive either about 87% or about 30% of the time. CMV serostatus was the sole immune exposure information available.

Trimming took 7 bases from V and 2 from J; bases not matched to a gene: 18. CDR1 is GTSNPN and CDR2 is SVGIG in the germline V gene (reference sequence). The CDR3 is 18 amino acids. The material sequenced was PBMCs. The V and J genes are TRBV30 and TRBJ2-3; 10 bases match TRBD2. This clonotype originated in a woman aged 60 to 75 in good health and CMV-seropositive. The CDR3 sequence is CASDLGGAGGPVTDTQYF. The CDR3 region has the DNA TGTGCCTCCGACCTTGGGGGAGCGGGAGGGCCGGTCACAGATACGCAGTATTTT.